This TCR beta chain stems from a study of cytomegalovirus exposure and HLA in healthy donors. About this clone: The antigen remains undetermined.

The PCR employed 60 Vbeta primers together with 13 Jbeta primers. Sequenced by immunoSEQ multiplex PCR; TCRdb stores in-frame clones only, minus some. The table has some 130,000 clones, roughly two thirds seen once; the top ten hold 1% to 1.5%. Findings and caveats of the study: In a later analysis, a missense DCLRE1C variant was linked to TCR beta V- and J-gene trimming. The study reported that TCR beta sequences accurately predicted HLA-A and HLA-B alleles in most subjects.

CDR3 length: 12 amino acids. Germline V gene lookup returns CDR1 MNHEY and CDR2 SMNVEV (reference sequence). Trimming cost V 9 bases and J 8 bases, with 13 bases left between them. Material for sequencing was PBMCs. J is TRBJ2-2 and V is TRBV27; D is uncertain. The sequence was obtained from a woman in her 40s in good health and CMV-seronegative. As DNA, the CDR3 is TGTGCCAGTCGTATTTTCCCGGGGGAGCTGTTTTTT. Translating it yields CASRIFPGELFF.